The present TCR beta chain was sequenced within a study of CD8 T cells in Susac syndrome. Sequencing of TCR beta was performed on blood CD8+ and CD4+ T cells. Negative isolation yielded the CD8+ and CD4+ T cells, while FACS enriched the TEMRA cells. RNA amounts of about 0.5 to 1 ug underwent reverse transcription with random hexamers. With immunoSEQ multiplex PCR, TCR beta CDR3 was amplified across 54 Vbeta and 13 Jbeta. A single record per CDR3 protein comes from TCRdb applying MiXCR to the immunoSEQ multiplex PCR reads. The sample shows just over 300,000 distinct CDR3 sequences, approximately 90% of them seen only once. This clonotype was counted a single time. CDR1 is SQVTM and CDR2 is ANQGSEA in the germline V gene. The CDR3 consists of 11 residues. With 5 bases removed from V and 4 bases from J, the gap between germline ends came to 8 bases.

The source of this sequence is a human donor with multiple sclerosis. The sequenced material came from CD4+ T cells from PBMCs. The genes are TRBV29-1 and TRBJ1-1, with D unclear. Here the CDR3 reads CSVIRVTEAFF. The CDR3 DNA reads as TGCAGCGTTATCCGGGTCACTGAAGCTTTCTTT.